The 26 T cell receptor beta chains below come from one sample, sequenced in a study of blood T cell repertoires in COVID-19. Method: immunoSEQ multiplex PCR; TCRdb's copy keeps in-frame clones and lacks some. This sample carries 150,000 to 200,000 clones, about 74% of them seen once, and the ten largest clones take around 3%. Sequenced input: peripheral blood. Receptors originate from an elderly woman with acute or convalescent COVID-19.

A note on this clone: At one end the junction does not follow the germline gene, possibly because of a read error. This chain joins TRBV7-9 and TRBJ1-2; 10 nucleotides line up with TRBD1. Germline-derived CDR1 and CDR2 are SEHNR and FQNEAQ (reference sequence). The CDR3 has 17 residues. The CDR3 nucleotides read TGTGCCAGCAGCATAGCCGGGACAGGGGCGACTAACTATGGCTACACCTTC. Protein: CASSIAGTGATNYGYTF.

The chain has TRBV14 and TRBJ1-2, with D unresolved. This CDR3 has 13 residues. V was clipped by 2 bases and J by 8 bases, with 12 bases between them. Germline CDR1 is SGHDN and CDR2 is FVKESK. For the CDR3, the DNA is TGTGCCAGCAGCCAACAAAGACGCGGGGGCTACACCTTC. Translated: CASSQQRRGGYTF.

The chain combines TRBV6-5 with TRBJ1-3, with D hard to call. The V gene's germline CDR1 is MNHEY and CDR2 SVGAGI. The length of the CDR3 is 13 residues. The V gene lost 2 bases and the J gene lost 4 bases, with 6 bases spanning the gap. The CDR3 loop reads CASSYGGGNTIYF. The CDR3 DNA follows: TGTGCCAGCAGTTACGGCGGGGGAAACACCATATATTTT.

The genes are TRBV12-3 or TRBV12-4 and TRBJ1-5; D is uncertain. Trimming cost V 1 base and J 6 bases, with 4 bases left between them. This CDR3 is 12 amino acids long. The DNA of the CDR3 is TGTGCCAGCAGTTTAGACGGTCAGCCCCAGCATTTT. This gives the protein CASSLDGQPQHF.

J is TRBJ1-1 and V is TRBV3-1 (or the pseudogene TRBV3-2); 8 bases align to TRBD1. This CDR3 has 14 residues. The V gene end was trimmed by 5 bases and the J gene end by 7 bases; junction bases not matched to a gene: 9. Germline V lookup: CDR1 LGHDT, CDR2 YNNKEL (reference sequence). The CDR3 nucleotides read TGTGCCAGCAGCGACGGGACAGGTCCGTTTGAAGCTTTCTTT. Its protein is CASSDGTGPFEAFF.

This chain uses TRBV6-2 or TRBV6-3 with TRBJ2-2; D is perhaps TRBD1 (5 bases). This CDR3 comprises 15 residues. Germline assignment: CDR1 MNHEY and CDR2 SVGEGT. V was clipped by 2 bases and J by 5 bases, with 12 bases between them. The CDR3 sequence: CASSYPGHRTGELFF. The CDR3 DNA reads as TGTGCCAGCAGTTACCCCGGACACCGGACCGGGGAGCTGTTTTTT.

The chain couples TRBV6-6 to TRBJ1-1; tentatively, D is TRBD1 (5 bases). Germline V gives CDR1 MNHNY, CDR2 SVGAGI (reference sequence). The CDR3 sequence is 11 residues long. Trimming stripped 2 bases from V and 10 bases from J, with 8 bases between. The CDR3 nucleotides read TGTGCCAGCAGTTACGCGGGGGGAGCTTTCTTT. This translates into CASSYAGGAFF.

V is TRBV28 and J is TRBJ2-7, with 15 bases fitting TRBD2. The CDR3 is 16 residues long. Germline CDR1 MDHEN, CDR2 SYDVKM. The V segment lost 6 bases and the J segment 6 bases; nucleotides outside the gene matches: 9. The DNA for the CDR3 is TGTGCCAGCAGCACTGGACTAGCGGGAGGGTGGCGCGAGCAGTACTTC. Protein sequence: CASSTGLAGGWREQYF.

The chain is built from TRBV28 and TRBJ2-1; 8 bases agree with TRBD1. From germline, CDR1 is MDHEN and CDR2 SYDVKM. The J segment lost 12 bases and the V segment lost 4 bases, leaving 17 bases of the junction unmatched. The CDR3 has 16 residues. As DNA, the CDR3 is TGTGCCAGCAGTTACTCCCCGGGACAGGCTGGGCCTGGGCAGTTCTTC. Amino acid sequence: CASSYSPGQAGPGQFF.

The rearrangement uses TRBV3-1 (or the pseudogene TRBV3-2) and TRBJ1-2, with a weak D call TRBD1 (6 bases). CDR1 is LGHDT, CDR2 YNNKEL, per germline (reference sequence). V was clipped by 1 base and J by 7 bases, with 13 bases between them. The CDR3 is made up of 14 amino acids. The CDR3 protein is CASSQGGQGRGYTF. The CDR3 coding sequence is TGTGCCAGCAGCCAAGGGGGGCAGGGACGTGGCTACACCTTC.

This clone came up a few times. V and J are TRBV4-2 and TRBJ2-7; D possibly corresponds to TRBD1 (7 bases). Trimming took 0 bases from V and 6 from J, leaving 15 bases between them. The CDR3 runs 15 residues. Germline CDR1 and CDR2: LGHNA and YNFKEQ. The CDR3 loop reads CASSQDWAGGGEQYF. In DNA, the CDR3 is TGTGCCAGCAGCCAAGACTGGGCAGGGGGAGGCGAGCAGTACTTC.

The chain employs TRBV2 and TRBJ1-2; no reliable D call. The germline V and J ends were trimmed by 4 bases and 0 bases, with 9 bases remaining between them. The CDR3 is 14 amino acids. Germline V gene data show CDR1 as SNHLY and CDR2 as FYNNEI. CDR3 nucleotide sequence: TGTGCCAGCAGTGCGGGAATCCCTAACTATGGCTACACCTTC. Protein: CASSAGIPNYGYTF. The variable domain in full, with the rest retrieved from reference TRBV2 and TRBJ1-2, is EPEVTQTPSHQVTQMGQEVILRCVPISNHLYFYWYRQILGQKVEFLVSFYNNEISEKSEIFDDQFSVERPDGSNFTLKIRSTKLEDSAMYFCASSAGIPNYGYTFGSGTRLTVV.

This clone was found a few times. V usage is TRBV14 and J usage is TRBJ2-3, with D maybe TRBD2 (6 bases). CDR1 is SGHDN, CDR2 FVKESK, per germline. CDR3 size: 14 residues. Trimming cost V 3 bases and J 5 bases, with 12 bases left between them. The CDR3, as DNA: TGTGCCAGCAGCCAGGGACTGCGTCTAGATACGCAGTATTTT. It codes for CASSQGLRLDTQYF.

The rearrangement uses TRBV10-1 and TRBJ2-7, with 7 bases aligning to TRBD1. Looked up from germline, CDR1 is WNHNN and CDR2 is SYGVQD (reference sequence). With 2 bases clipped from V and 1 base from J, the junction kept 5 bases outside the gene matches. The length of the CDR3 is 15 residues. The CDR3 DNA reads TGCGCCAGCAGTGAGGACAGGGATGGATCCTACGAGCAGTACTTC. As protein: CASSEDRDGSYEQYF.

The sample holds a few counts of this clone. J is TRBJ1-1 and V is TRBV12-2. TRBV12-2 has pseudogene status. The CDR3 consists of 10 residues. The CDR3 coding sequence is TGTGCAAGTCGCTTCGTCGTAGCTTTCTTT. Protein: CASRFVVAFF.

The chain recombines TRBV19 with TRBJ2-1; 9 bases are a match to TRBD1. CDR1 and CDR2 from the germline V gene are LNHDA and SQIVND (reference sequence). Losses at the gene ends were 6 bases for V and 7 bases for J; bases not matched to a gene: 13. CDR3 length: 16 amino acids. This CDR3 is CASSLILGTGKNEQFF. In DNA, the CDR3 is TGTGCCAGTAGCCTGATCCTCGGGACAGGGAAAAATGAGCAGTTCTTC.

This clone came up once. CDR3: CASSEQTGQNTEAFF. In DNA form, the CDR3 reads TGCGCCAGCAGTGAGCAGACAGGGCAGAACACTGAAGCTTTCTTT. The chain has TRBV10-1 and TRBJ1-1, with TRBD1 matching over 7 bases. Germline-derived CDR1 and CDR2 are WNHNN and SYGVQD (reference sequence). V lost 2 bases to trimming and J lost 1 base; unmatched junction nucleotides: 4. The CDR3 length is 15 residues.

This chain connects TRBV12-3 or TRBV12-4 to TRBJ2-7, with a possible D match to TRBD2 (5 bases). This CDR3 is 13 amino acids long. V was trimmed by 6 bases and J by 3 bases, leaving 12 bases between them. The CDR3 DNA is TGTGCCAGCAGCCCGACTAACAGCTACGAGCAGTACTTC. Residues: CASSPTNSYEQYF.

V usage is TRBV9 and J usage is TRBJ2-1; 13 bases map to TRBD2. CDR1 and CDR2 from the germline V gene are SGDLS and YYNGEE. V was clipped by 0 bases and J by 5 bases; unmatched bases: 11. The CDR3 covers 19 residues. The CDR3: CASSVARGGTSGIDNEQFF. In DNA form, the CDR3 reads TGTGCCAGCAGCGTAGCTCGAGGGGGGACTAGCGGGATCGACAATGAGCAGTTCTTC.

The gene calls are TRBV19 and TRBJ2-1; TRBD1 might be the D (5 bases). Germline assignment: CDR1 LNHDA and CDR2 SQIVND (reference sequence). The CDR3 has 14 residues. Trimming removed 3 bases from V and 7 bases from J, with 13 bases in between. The chain's CDR3 is CASSIGSRGNEQFF. In DNA, the CDR3 is TGTGCCAGTAGTATTGGGTCTAGGGGTAATGAGCAGTTCTTC.

As for this clone: Compared with germline, one end of the junction differs, possibly owing to a read error. The V gene is TRBV18, the J gene TRBJ2-1; 9 bases map to TRBD2. Germline CDR1 is KGHSH and CDR2 is LQKENI. This CDR3 is 19 amino acids long. The CDR3 DNA reads as TGTGCCAGCTCACCACCCCTGAGAGTAGCGGGAGTCTCCCACAATGAGCAGTTCTTC. It encodes CASSPPLRVAGVSHNEQFF.

This chain joins TRBV19 and TRBJ2-3; 12 positions agree with TRBD1. Germline V gene sequence: CDR1 LNHDA, CDR2 SQIVND (reference sequence). The CDR3 covers 16 residues. The trim removed 5 bases at V and 5 bases at J, leaving 8 bases unmatched. The CDR3 DNA reads TGTGCCAGTAGTCCCGACGGGACAGGGGGCATAGATACGCAGTATTTT. Residues: CASSPDGTGGIDTQYF.

This chain uses TRBV5-4 with TRBJ2-3; the D gene is possibly TRBD1 (5 bases). In germline, CDR1 is SGHNT, CDR2 YYREEE (reference sequence). V lost 2 bases and J 4 bases, leaving 8 bases between the germline ends. The CDR3 is 13 residues long. As DNA, the CDR3 is TGTGCCAGCAGCTTTCCAGGGCCAGATACGCAGTATTTT. This gives the protein CASSFPGPDTQYF.

The chain uses TRBV30 and TRBJ2-3, with D uncertain. V lost 1 base to trimming and J lost 3 bases, with 11 bases between them. This CDR3 contains 14 residues. CDR1 and CDR2 from the germline V gene are GTSNPN and SVGIG (reference sequence). CDR3 nucleotides: TGTGCCTGGAGTGAGCGCGCAAAGACAGATACGCAGTATTTT. Protein product: CAWSERAKTDTQYF.

The chain links TRBV5-1 to TRBJ2-3; TRBD2 matches at 10 bases. V shed 4 bases and J 6 bases; nucleotides not matched to a gene: 17. The CDR3 consists of 18 residues. From germline, CDR1 is SGHRS and CDR2 YFSETQ. The CDR3 sequence: CASSPVGRGLAGADTQYF. CDR3 DNA: TGCGCCAGCAGCCCGGTAGGTCGGGGGCTAGCGGGAGCTGATACGCAGTATTTT.

This clone was counted only a few times. The chain uses TRBV27 and TRBJ2-7, with 9 bases lining up with TRBD1. V lost 6 bases, J lost 4 bases, and 10 bases stayed unmatched. The CDR3 spans 15 residues. Germline V lookup: CDR1 MNHEY, CDR2 SMNVEV (reference sequence). CDR3 sequence (DNA): TGTGCCAGCAGCGCATGGACAGGGGCTGGATACGAGCAGTACTTC. Encoded protein: CASSAWTGAGYEQYF.